Each of the 11 T cell receptor beta chains below was sequenced from the same sample in a study of beta chain features in type 1 diabetes. Isolated RNA was reverse transcribed in full, so expressed TCRB transcripts were sequenced. TCRdb's table, derived via immunoSEQ multiplex PCR, lists solely in-frame clones and lacks some. Of more than 130,000 clones in the sample, 6.9% were seen once. The sequencing input was central memory CD4+ T cells from blood. The source is a woman aged 25 to 39 in good health.

The chain is built from TRBV7-2 and TRBJ2-3, with 9 bases identical to TRBD1. The length of the CDR3 is 15 residues. Germline lookup yields CDR1 SGHTA and CDR2 FQGNSA. The J segment lost 5 bases and the V segment lost 5 bases, leaving 8 bases of the junction unmatched. CDR3 region: CASSRGTGSGDTQYF. The CDR3 DNA reads TGTGCCAGCAGCCGTGGGACAGGGTCAGGAGATACGCAGTATTTT.

This clone is categorized as medium-sized. The gene calls are TRBV28 and TRBJ2-6; maybe TRBD1 (6 bases). The CDR3 has 16 residues. Per germline, CDR1 MDHEN and CDR2 SYDVKM. Trimming stripped 4 bases from V and 0 bases from J, with 10 bases between. CDR3 nucleotide sequence: TGTGCCAGCAGTTCAGGGGATAGCTCTGGGGCCAACGTCCTGACTTTC. Translated: CASSSGDSSGANVLTF.

The CDR3 spells CASSQRQTGSSYNEQFF. As DNA, the CDR3 is TGTGCCAGCAGCCAACGCCAGACAGGGAGCTCCTACAATGAGCAGTTCTTC. The chain is built from TRBV14 and TRBJ2-1, with 7 bases lining up with TRBD1. Germline assignment: CDR1 SGHDN and CDR2 FVKESK. The CDR3 covers 17 residues. Unmatched junction bases numbered 7, after V lost 2 bases and J lost 0 bases.

The gene calls are TRBV4-1 and TRBJ2-3; tentatively, D is TRBD1 (5 bases). This CDR3 is built from 15 residues. Trimming stripped 1 base from V and 7 bases from J, with 15 bases between. In germline, CDR1 is MGHRA, CDR2 YSYEKL. The CDR3 loop reads CASSQVGSRQNTQYF. The CDR3 region has the DNA TGCGCCAGCAGCCAAGTTGGTTCCCGACAGAATACGCAGTATTTT.

This clone was recorded at least ten times. The chain combines TRBV7-9 with TRBJ1-5; the D is unclear. Germline loops: CDR1 SEHNR, CDR2 FQNEAQ (reference sequence). The CDR3 runs 16 residues. V lost 5 bases and J 2 bases, leaving 16 bases between the germline ends. CDR3 loop: CASSPWAGSGNQPQHF. The CDR3 DNA is TGTGCCAGCAGCCCCTGGGCAGGCAGTGGCAATCAGCCCCAGCATTTT.

The CDR3 reads CASSFGLYTDTQYF. The DNA of the CDR3 is TGTGCCAGCAGCTTCGGACTATACACAGATACGCAGTATTTT. The V gene is TRBV11-2, the J gene TRBJ2-3, with a tentative D call TRBD2 (6 bases). V lost 3 bases, J lost 2 bases, and 9 bases lay in between. From germline, CDR1 is SGHAT and CDR2 FQNNGV. CDR3 length: 14 residues.

The gene calls are TRBV4-1 and TRBJ2-1; possible D gene TRBD2, 6 bases. The V gene lost 0 bases and the J gene lost 15 bases, with 15 bases spanning the gap. Germline-derived CDR1 and CDR2 are MGHRA and YSYEKL. The CDR3 loop spans 13 amino acids. The CDR3 loop reads CASSQEYGSRRFF. Here the CDR3 DNA reads TGCGCCAGCAGCCAAGAGTACGGGAGTAGGCGGTTCTTC.

This clone was detected ten times or more. V gene TRBV9 combines with J gene TRBJ2-1; 7 bases are shared with TRBD1. From germline, CDR1 is SGDLS and CDR2 YYNGEE. The length of the CDR3 is 15 residues. V shed 0 bases, J shed 8 bases, and the junction held 8 bases outside the gene matches. CDR3 in DNA: TGTGCCAGCAGCGTAGTAGGGGGCAATGCGGATGAGCAGTTCTTC. This sequence encodes CASSVVGGNADEQFF.

The chain links TRBV2 to TRBJ1-4; 8 nucleotides align to TRBD1. From germline, CDR1 is SNHLY and CDR2 FYNNEI. This CDR3 comprises 13 residues. The junction had 7 bases not matched to a gene; V was cut back by 6 bases and J by 10 bases. The CDR3 spells CASSTGGVGKLFF. The CDR3 DNA reads TGTGCCAGCAGCACAGGGGGGGTGGGAAAACTGTTTTTT.

This clone occurred many times. The chain joins TRBV7-6 to TRBJ2-5, with TRBD2 matching 11 bases. V gave up 5 bases and J gave up 8 bases; unmatched junction bases: 7. This CDR3 is 14 amino acids long. Germline CDR1 reads SGHVS; CDR2 reads FNYEAQ. The CDR3 protein is CASSPSGRSDTQYF. DNA for the CDR3: TGTGCCAGCAGCCCTAGCGGGAGGTCGGATACCCAGTACTTC.

The chain joins TRBV7-8 to TRBJ2-3, with TRBD2 matching 10 bases. Germline-derived CDR1 and CDR2 are SGHVS and FQNEAQ. This CDR3 region has 15 residues. Germline trimming cut 5 bases from V and 4 bases from J; bases unmatched to any gene: 6. The DNA for the CDR3 is TGTGCCAGCAGCCCCGGGACTAGCGACGCAGATACGCAGTATTTT. It is translated as CASSPGTSDADTQYF.